This T cell receptor beta chain was sequenced in a study of shared clonotypes between healthy human individuals (TCRdb year 2020). In terms of the full investigation: The cohort comprised a couple of women and a few men aged 18 to 49 years. Leukapheresis yielded between about 0.94 and 9 billion PBMCs per donor. To estimate repertoire size and how much clonotype sharing occurs between individuals, the study deeply sequenced the blood TCR repertoires of five healthy adults. To increase sequencing depth and limit assay-specific biases, different laboratories used diverse techniques to prepare libraries and sequence TCR repertoires. Beyond this particular receptor, the publication reports: The small number of donors limited the genetic and exposure-history diversity represented. Pairwise subsampling indicated that sequencing depth was expected to affect the degree of clonotype sharing among donors. Sampling was restricted to blood, and TCR repertoires in tissues likely differ from the TCR repertoires found in blood.

Healthy HIV-negative adults with no recently reported acute infections or vaccinations were included as donors. All donors were Caucasian adults living in Nashville, Tennessee, USA. For unsorted samples, about 87 million PBMCs were counted, and genomic DNA was extracted using the QIAamp DNA Blood Mini kit. Blood was collected by leukapheresis, and PBMCs were isolated by Ficoll-Histopaque density gradient centrifugation and then cryopreserved in liquid nitrogen vapor phase. The CDR3 holds 15 amino acids from the cysteine to the phenylalanine. Here the CDR3 DNA is all that survives: 45 bases in frame from base 1. The junction shows trimming of 0 bases on V and 1 base on J, plus 10 bases between the germline ends. CDR1 SGDLS and CDR2 YYNGEE were looked up in the germline V gene. With respect to this clone: It lacks a known antigen. No qualities accompany the bases; no much larger clone lies one base away. Within the sample, other DNA sequences also encode this same CDR3.

Using the deep immunoSEQ assay, multiplex PCR amplified TCR CDR3 regions from genomic DNA. Extracted genomic DNA from each cell subset was distributed evenly across all wells of several immunoSEQ 96-well plates, and each plate was treated as a replicate. For unsorted PBMC, roughly 0.3 ug of genomic DNA, equivalent to around 30,000 T cell genomes, went into each replicate PCR. Unsorted PBMC genomic DNA was sequenced across ten immunoSEQ deep assay plates. Purified libraries were quantified with a Qubit 3.0 fluorometer, sized on a Bioanalyzer 2100, and re-quantified with the KAPA Library Quantification kit. Every immunoSEQ 96-well plate was sequenced on a dedicated single-read 150-cycle Illumina NextSeq 550 flow cell. Regarding the original processing steps: Because the immunoSEQ output included only junctional sequences and no quality scores, the filtering could not be the same as the filtering used for full-length reads. To assign V/J genes and CDR3, sequences were annotated against IMGT germline references using PyIR, a Python wrapper for IgBLAST v1.9. Reads were removed for weak V/J assignments (E-value above 1e-6), missing CDR3, stop codons, out-of-frame junctions, or ambiguous translated residues. A V3J clonotype was defined by an identical inferred V gene, J gene, and CDR3 amino acid sequence. Percentage overlap between repertoires was computed as shared unique clonotypes divided by the size of the smaller repertoire. Richness of each repertoire was evaluated using RTK rarefaction, the Chao1 estimator, and Recon v2.1 estimates of unobserved clonotypes. TCRdb mirrors the immuneACCESS table, restricted to in-frame sequences. Some clones are absent from its copies; in checked studies, under half trace to an unresolved V gene, and the reason for the others is unknown. Clone size and V and J calls were adopted from that table, with D and trimming inferred from the DNA. The sample yields approximately 460,000 clones; roughly four fifths were counted once. About 12% of the sample lies in the top ten.

The chain employs TRBV9 and TRBJ1-1; tentative D gene TRBD1, with 5 bases matching. Sequenced input: PBMCs. The sequence was obtained from a woman aged 40 to 50 in good health. Some clones in this sample may be carry-over from other donors' samples. This receptor carries the CDR3 CASSVEGRGNTEAFF. Here is the DNA: TGTGCCAGCAGCGTAGAGGGGAGGGGGAACACTGAAGCTTTCTTT.